This T cell receptor (beta chain) emerged from a study of identical twins. TCRdb re-called the 5' RACE reads through MiXCR, storing one row per CDR3 protein. The table has 200,000 to 250,000 distinct CDR3 sequences, 6.5% seen once. The germline gives CDR1 DFQATT, CDR2 SNEGSKA (reference sequence). The CDR3 spans 13 residues. At least ten counts were recorded for this clonotype. The sample also formed part of further work on T cells expressing NK-cell markers. From that study: Dominant NKG2C+ clonotype frequencies of 1.0-7.0% of CD8+ T cells were measured in several donors.

The rearrangement uses TRBV20-1 and TRBJ1-1; unclear D gene. The receptor was derived from a woman under 30 in good health. Input material: CD8+ T cells sorted from blood. CDR3 sequence reads: CSGAESGNTEAFF. As DNA, the CDR3 is TGCAGCGGAGCCGAGTCCGGGAACACTGAAGCTTTCTTT.